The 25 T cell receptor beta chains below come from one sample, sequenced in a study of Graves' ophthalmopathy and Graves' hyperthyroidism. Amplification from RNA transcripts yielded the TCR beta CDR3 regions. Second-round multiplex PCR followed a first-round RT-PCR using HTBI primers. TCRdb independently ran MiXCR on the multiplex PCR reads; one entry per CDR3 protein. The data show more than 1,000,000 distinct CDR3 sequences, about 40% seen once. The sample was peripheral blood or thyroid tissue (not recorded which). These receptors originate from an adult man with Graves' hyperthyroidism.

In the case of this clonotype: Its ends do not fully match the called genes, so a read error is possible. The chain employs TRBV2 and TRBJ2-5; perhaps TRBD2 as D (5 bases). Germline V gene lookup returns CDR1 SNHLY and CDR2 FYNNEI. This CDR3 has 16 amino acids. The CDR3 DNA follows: TGTGCCAGCAGTGAATACGGGCTAGCCCACCAGGAGACCCAGTACTTC. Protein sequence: CASSEYGLAHQETQYF. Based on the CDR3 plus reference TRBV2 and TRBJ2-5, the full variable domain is EPEVTQTPSHQVTQMGQEVILRCVPISNHLYFYWYRQILGQKVEFLVSFYNNEISEKSEIFDDQFSVERPDGSNFTLKIRSTKLEDSAMYFCASSEYGLAHQETQYFGPGTRLLVL.

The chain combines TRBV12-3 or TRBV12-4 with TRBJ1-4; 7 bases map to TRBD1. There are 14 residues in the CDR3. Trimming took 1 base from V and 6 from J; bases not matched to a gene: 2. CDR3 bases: TGTGCCAGCAGTTTAGGAGGGGGCGATGAAAAACTGTTTTTT. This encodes CASSLGGGDEKLFF.

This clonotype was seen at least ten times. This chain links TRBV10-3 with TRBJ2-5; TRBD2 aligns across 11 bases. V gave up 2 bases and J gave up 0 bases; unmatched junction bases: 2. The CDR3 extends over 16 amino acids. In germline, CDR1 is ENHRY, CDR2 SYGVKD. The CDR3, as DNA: TGTGCCATCAGTGAGCCTAGCGGGGGGTACCAAGAGACCCAGTACTTC. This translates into CAISEPSGGYQETQYF.

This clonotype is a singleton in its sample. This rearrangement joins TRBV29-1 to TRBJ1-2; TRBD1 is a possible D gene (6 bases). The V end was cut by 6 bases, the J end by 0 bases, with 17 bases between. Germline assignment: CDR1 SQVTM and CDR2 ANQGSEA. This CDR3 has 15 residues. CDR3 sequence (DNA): TGCAGCGTATCGGAGCAGGGGACACCTAACTATGGCTACACCTTC. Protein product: CSVSEQGTPNYGYTF.

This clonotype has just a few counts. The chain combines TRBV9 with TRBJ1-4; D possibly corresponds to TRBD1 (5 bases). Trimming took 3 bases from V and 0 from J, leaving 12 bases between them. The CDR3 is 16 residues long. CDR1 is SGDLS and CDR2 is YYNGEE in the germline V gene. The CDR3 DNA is TGTGCCAGCAGCGAGAGGGGCGGCCCAACTAATGAAAAACTGTTTTTT. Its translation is CASSERGGPTNEKLFF. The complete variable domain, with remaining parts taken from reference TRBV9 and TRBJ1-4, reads DSGVTQTPKHLITATGQRVTLRCSPRSGDLSVYWYQQSLDQGLQFLIQYYNGEERAKGNILERFSAQQFPDLHSELNLSSLELGDSALYFCASSERGGPTNEKLFFGSGTQLSVL.

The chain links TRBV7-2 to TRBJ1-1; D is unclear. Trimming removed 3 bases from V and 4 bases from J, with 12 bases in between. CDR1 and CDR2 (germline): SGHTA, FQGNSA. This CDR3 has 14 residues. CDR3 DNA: TGTGCCAGCAGCTTTCAGGCTGTGGGCACTGAAGCTTTCTTT. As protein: CASSFQAVGTEAFF.

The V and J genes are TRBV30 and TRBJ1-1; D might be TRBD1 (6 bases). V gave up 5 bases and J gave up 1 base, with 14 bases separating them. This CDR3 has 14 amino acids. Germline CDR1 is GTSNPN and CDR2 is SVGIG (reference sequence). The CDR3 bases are TGTGCCTGGGGGAGGGACAATTGGAACACTGAAGCTTTCTTT. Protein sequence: CAWGRDNWNTEAFF.

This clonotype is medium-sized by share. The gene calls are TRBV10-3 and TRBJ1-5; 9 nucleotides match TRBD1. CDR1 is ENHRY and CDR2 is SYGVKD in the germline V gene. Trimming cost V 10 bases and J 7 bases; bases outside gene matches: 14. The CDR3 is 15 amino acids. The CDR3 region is CATSPGQGLYQPQHF. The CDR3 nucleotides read TGTGCCACCAGCCCGGGACAGGGTTTATACCAGCCCCAGCATTTT.

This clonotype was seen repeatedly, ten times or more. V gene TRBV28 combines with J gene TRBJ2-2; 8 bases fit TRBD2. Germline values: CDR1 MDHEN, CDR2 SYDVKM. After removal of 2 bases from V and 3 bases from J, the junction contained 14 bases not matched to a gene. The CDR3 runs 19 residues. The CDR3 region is CASSLNLLLAEGDTGELFF. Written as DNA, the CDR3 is TGTGCCAGCAGTTTAAATCTATTACTAGCGGAGGGGGACACCGGGGAGCTGTTTTTT.

The CDR3 spells CASRVTGRGQETQYF. The CDR3 bases are TGTGCCAGCAGGGTCACGGGGAGAGGCCAAGAGACCCAGTACTTC. The chain recombines TRBV11-2 with TRBJ2-5; D possibly corresponds to TRBD2 (5 bases). The V end was cut by 6 bases, the J end by 1 base, with 15 bases between. CDR1 and CDR2 (germline): SGHAT, FQNNGV. This CDR3 contains 15 residues.

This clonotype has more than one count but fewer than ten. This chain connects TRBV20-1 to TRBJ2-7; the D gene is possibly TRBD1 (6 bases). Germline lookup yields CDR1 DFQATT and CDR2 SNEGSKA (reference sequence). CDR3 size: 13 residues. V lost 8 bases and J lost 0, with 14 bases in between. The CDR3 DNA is TGCAGTAGGGCCGGGACAAGCTCCTACGAGCAGTACTTC. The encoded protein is CSRAGTSSYEQYF.

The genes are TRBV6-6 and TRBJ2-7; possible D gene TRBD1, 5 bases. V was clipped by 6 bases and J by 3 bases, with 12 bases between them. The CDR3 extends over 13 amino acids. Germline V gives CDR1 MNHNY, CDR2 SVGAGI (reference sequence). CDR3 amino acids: CASRLNTGYEQYF. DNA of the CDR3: TGTGCCAGCAGACTCAACACAGGCTACGAGCAGTACTTC.

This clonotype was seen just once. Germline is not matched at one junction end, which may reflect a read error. The CDR3 here is CASSWAGANTGELFF. In DNA form, the CDR3 reads TGTGCCAGCAGTTGGGCAGGGGCGAACACCGGGGAGCTGTTTTTT. The chain carries TRBV10-2 and TRBJ2-2; D may be TRBD1 (6 bases). The length of the CDR3 is 15 residues. Germline V gives CDR1 WSHSY, CDR2 SAAADI.

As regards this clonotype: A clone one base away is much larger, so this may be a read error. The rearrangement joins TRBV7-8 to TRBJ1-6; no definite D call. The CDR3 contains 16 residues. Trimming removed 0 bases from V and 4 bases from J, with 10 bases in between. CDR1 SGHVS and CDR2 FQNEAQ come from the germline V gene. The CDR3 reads CASSLAAGDYNSPLHF. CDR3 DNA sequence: TGTGCCAGCAGCTTAGCTGCCGGGGATTATAATTCACCCCTCCACTTT. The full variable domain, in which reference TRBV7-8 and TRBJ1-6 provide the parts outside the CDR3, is GAGVSQSPRYKVAKRGQDVALRCDPISGHVSLFWYQQALGQGPEFLTYFQNEAQLDKSGLPSDRFFAERPEGSVSTLKIQRTQQEDSAVYLCASSLAAGDYNSPLHFGNGTRLTVT.

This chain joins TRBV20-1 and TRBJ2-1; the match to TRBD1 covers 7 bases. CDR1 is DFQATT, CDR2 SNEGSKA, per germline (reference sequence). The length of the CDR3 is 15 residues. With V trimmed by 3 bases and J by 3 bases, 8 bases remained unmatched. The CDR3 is CSARQQGTNYNEQFF. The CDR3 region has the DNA TGCAGTGCTAGGCAACAGGGGACAAACTACAATGAGCAGTTCTTC.

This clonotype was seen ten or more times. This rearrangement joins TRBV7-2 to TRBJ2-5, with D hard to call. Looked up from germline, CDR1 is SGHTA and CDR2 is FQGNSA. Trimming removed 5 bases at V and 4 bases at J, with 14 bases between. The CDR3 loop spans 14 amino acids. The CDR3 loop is CASSPLGSIETQYF. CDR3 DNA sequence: TGTGCCAGCAGCCCTCTTGGATCGATAGAGACCCAGTACTTC.

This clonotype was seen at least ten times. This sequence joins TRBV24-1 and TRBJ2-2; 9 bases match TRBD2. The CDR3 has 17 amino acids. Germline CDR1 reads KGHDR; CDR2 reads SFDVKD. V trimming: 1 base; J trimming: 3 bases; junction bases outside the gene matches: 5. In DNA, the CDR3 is TGTGCCACCAGTGATTTCTCTCTAGCGGGGTACACCGGGGAGCTGTTTTTT. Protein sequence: CATSDFSLAGYTGELFF.

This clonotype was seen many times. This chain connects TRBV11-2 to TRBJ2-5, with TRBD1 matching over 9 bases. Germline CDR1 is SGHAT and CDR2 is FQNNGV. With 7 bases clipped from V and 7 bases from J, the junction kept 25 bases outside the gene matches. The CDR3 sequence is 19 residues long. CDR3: CASNPFVRGRTGDWGTQYF. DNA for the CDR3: TGTGCCAGCAACCCTTTCGTTCGTGGCCGGACAGGGGATTGGGGGACCCAGTACTTC.

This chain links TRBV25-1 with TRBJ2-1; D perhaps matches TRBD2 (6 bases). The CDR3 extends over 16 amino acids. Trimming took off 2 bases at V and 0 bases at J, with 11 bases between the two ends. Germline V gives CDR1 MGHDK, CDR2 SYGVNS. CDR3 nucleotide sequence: TGTGCCAGCAGTGAAATTGGGGGGAGCTCCTACAATGAGCAGTTCTTC. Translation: CASSEIGGSSYNEQFF.

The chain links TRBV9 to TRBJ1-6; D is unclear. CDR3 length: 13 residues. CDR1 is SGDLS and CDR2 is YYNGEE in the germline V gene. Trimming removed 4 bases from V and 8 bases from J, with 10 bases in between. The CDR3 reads CASSLRQDSPLHF. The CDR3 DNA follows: TGTGCCAGCAGCCTCCGCCAGGATTCACCCCTCCACTTT.

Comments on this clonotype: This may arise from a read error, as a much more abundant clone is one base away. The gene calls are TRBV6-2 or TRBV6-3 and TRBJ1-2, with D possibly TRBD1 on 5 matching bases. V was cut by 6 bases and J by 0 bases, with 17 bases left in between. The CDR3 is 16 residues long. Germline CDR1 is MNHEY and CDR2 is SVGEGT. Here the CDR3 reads CASSEKQVGANYGYTF. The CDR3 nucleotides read TGTGCCAGCAGCGAGAAACAGGTAGGGGCTAACTATGGCTACACCTTC.

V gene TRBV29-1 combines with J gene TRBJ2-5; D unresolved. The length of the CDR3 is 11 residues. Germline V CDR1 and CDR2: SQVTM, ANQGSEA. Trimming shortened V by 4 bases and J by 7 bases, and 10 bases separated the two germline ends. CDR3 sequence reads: CSVVRTRTQYF. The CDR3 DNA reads TGCAGCGTTGTTCGAACAAGGACCCAGTACTTC.

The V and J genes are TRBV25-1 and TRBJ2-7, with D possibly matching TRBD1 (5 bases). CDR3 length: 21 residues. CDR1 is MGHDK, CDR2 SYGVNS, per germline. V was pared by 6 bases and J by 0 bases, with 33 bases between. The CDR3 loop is CASSPPVRASGFRSSSYEQYF. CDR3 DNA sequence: TGTGCCAGCAGCCCCCCCGTCCGCGCTTCAGGGTTTAGATCCTCCTCCTACGAGCAGTACTTC.

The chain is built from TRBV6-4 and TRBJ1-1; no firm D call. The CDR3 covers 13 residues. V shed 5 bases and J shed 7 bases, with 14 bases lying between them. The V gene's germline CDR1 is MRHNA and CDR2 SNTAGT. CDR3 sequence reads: CASSILVSVEAFF. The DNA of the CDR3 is TGTGCCAGCAGTATCCTCGTTTCGGTTGAAGCTTTCTTT.

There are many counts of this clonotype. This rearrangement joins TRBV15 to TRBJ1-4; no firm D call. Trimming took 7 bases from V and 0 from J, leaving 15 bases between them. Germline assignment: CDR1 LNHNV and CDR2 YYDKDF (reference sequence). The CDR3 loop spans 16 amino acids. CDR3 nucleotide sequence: TGTGCCACCACGGGGTCGGGGTTCGCAACTAATGAAAAACTGTTTTTT. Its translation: CATTGSGFATNEKLFF.